This T cell receptor (beta chain) is drawn from a study of early T cells in non-severe SARS-CoV-2 infection (dated by TCRdb to about 2021). Looking at the study overall: Bulk RNA from unsorted whole blood was used for TCR sequencing, so alpha and beta chains could not be paired.

Overall results and qualifications from the work: VDJdb matching was skewed toward anti-spike CD8 responses, so virus-specific expansions were likely underestimated and private and CD4 specificities were missed.

CDR1 SGHAT and CDR2 FQNNGV are derived from the germline V gene. V is shortened by 7 bases, J by 1 base, and the region joining them spans 22 bases. The CDR3, cysteine through phenylalanine, is 17 amino acids long. The CDR3 DNA has 51 bases and is translated from base 1. A case-control design nested within a healthcare worker cohort in London, UK, was used, with weekly nasopharyngeal swab PCR tests and blood sampling performed. Healthcare workers were recruited during the week of the UK lockdown, between 23 and 31 March 2020, and followed weekly for up to roughly 15 weeks. This clonotype has ten or more counts. The specificity of this receptor is unknown. No base-level quality is on record; no much larger clone is a single base apart. The method behind the library was 5' RACE. The sequencer listed for this sample is NextSeq 500. The TCR library protocol attached unique molecular identifiers to individual cDNA molecules to correct for sequencing error and PCR bias. Both TCR alpha and beta chains were sequenced, and tight co-correlation was observed between alpha and beta sequence abundances in each sample. From the authors' description of their analysis: Decombinator V4 was used to perform V gene, J gene and CDR3 annotation of TCR sequences. TCRs were defined as expanded if a significant change between any two time points was detected under a Poisson model with p below 0.0001. TCR abundances were normalised to the total number of TCRs sequenced per sample and were expressed as counts per million. MAIT TCRs were defined by TRAV1-2 paired with TRAJ12, TRAJ20 or TRAJ33, and iNKT TCRs by TRAV10 paired with TRAJ18. VDJdb, accessed 1 November 2021, was searched for CMV, EBV and SARS-CoV-2 annotated TCRs, excluding TCRs annotated for multiple antigens. Clones were called with MiXCR by TCRdb after fastp trimmed the public reads at Q25, and only in-frame beta chains were retained. Duplicate CDR3 protein sequences are folded into a single record with the most common DNA and genes. The V and J calls follow TCRdb's processing rather than the paper's. The sample contains tens of thousands of distinct CDR3 sequences, approximately 9.9% of them found a single time. The ten largest make up less than 25% of the sample.

Sequenced sample: whole blood. This sequence was found in an adult who was a healthcare worker with PCR-confirmed SARS-CoV-2 infection or an uninfected control (not recorded which). The chain is assembled from TRBV11-2 and TRBJ1-1, with no confident D gene call. The DNA sequence is TGTGCCAGCACTCCCCAGACGGGGATATTTTCGAACACTGAAGCTTTCTTT. The resulting protein is CASTPQTGIFSNTEAFF.